These 28 T cell receptor beta chains were sequenced from one sample in a study of shared clonotypes between healthy human individuals. Produced via immunoSEQ multiplex PCR; TCRdb's table is partial and in-frame only. The sample consists of about 1.4 million clones, around 97% of them appearing once. The sequenced sample consisted of naive CD4+ T cells sorted from blood. Sample subset: CD45RA+ positively selected. These TCRs come from a man aged 25-45 years in good health.

This chain links TRBV5-1 with TRBJ2-5, with 7 bases aligning to TRBD1. CDR1 and CDR2 (germline): SGHRS, YFSETQ. The V segment lost 1 base and the J segment 5 bases; nucleotides outside the gene matches: 5. CDR3 size: 14 residues. The CDR3: CASSLRPTGETQYF. Here the CDR3 DNA reads TGCGCCAGCAGCTTGCGCCCGACAGGGGAGACCCAGTACTTC.

CDR3 coding DNA: TGCGCCAGCAGTGAGTCGAGGCGGACATCGAACACTGAAGCTTTCTTT. This codes for CASSESRRTSNTEAFF. The chain combines TRBV10-2 with TRBJ1-1; a weak D match, TRBD1 (5 bases). The V end lost 0 bases, the J end lost 1 base, and 12 bases lay between the germline ends. Germline loops: CDR1 WSHSY, CDR2 SAAADI. The CDR3 has 16 amino acids.

This chain joins TRBV5-6 and TRBJ1-5; 10 bases fit TRBD1. Germline V gene lookup returns CDR1 SGHDT and CDR2 YYEEEE. The CDR3 spans 18 residues. V lost 3 bases to trimming and J lost 0 bases; unmatched junction nucleotides: 9. CDR3 DNA: TGTGCCAGCAGCTCTTTAGGGACAGGGGCCGGTAGCAATCAGCCCCAGCATTTT. Protein sequence: CASSSLGTGAGSNQPQHF.

As concerns this clone: The same CDR3 is also encoded by other DNA sequences in this sample. CDR3 residues: CATSRDRLETQYF. The CDR3 bases are TGTGCCACCAGCAGAGATAGGCTTGAGACCCAGTACTTC. The rearrangement links TRBV15 to TRBJ2-5, with D unresolved. Trimming stripped 0 bases from V and 5 bases from J, with 7 bases between. The CDR3 contains 13 residues. CDR1 LNHNV and CDR2 YYDKDF come from the germline V gene (reference sequence).

This clone was found once. The chain couples TRBV4-3 to TRBJ2-1, with 9 bases identical to TRBD1. This CDR3 has 16 amino acids. CDR1 and CDR2 from the germline V gene are LGHNA and YSLEER. The J segment lost 4 bases and the V segment lost 3 bases, leaving 7 bases of the junction unmatched. The CDR3 region has the DNA TGCGCCAGCAGCCATAAACAGGGGGCGGTTTACAATGAGCAGTTCTTC. Encoded protein: CASSHKQGAVYNEQFF.

The rearrangement uses TRBV2 and TRBJ2-2; D is unclear. With 7 bases removed from V and 4 bases from J, the gap between germline ends came to 4 bases. This CDR3 has 11 residues. CDR1 and CDR2 from the germline V gene are SNHLY and FYNNEI. This CDR3 is CASTITGELFF. CDR3 nucleotide sequence: TGTGCCAGCACCATCACCGGGGAGCTGTTTTTT. Full variable domain (outside the CDR3, taken from reference TRBV2 and TRBJ2-2): EPEVTQTPSHQVTQMGQEVILRCVPISNHLYFYWYRQILGQKVEFLVSFYNNEISEKSEIFDDQFSVERPDGSNFTLKIRSTKLEDSAMYFCASTITGELFFGEGSRLTVL.

The chain carries TRBV2 and TRBJ2-3, with a weak D call TRBD2 (6 bases). Germline lookup yields CDR1 SNHLY and CDR2 FYNNEI. CDR3 length equals 13 residues. With 1 base removed from V and 9 bases from J, the gap between germline ends came to 11 bases. The CDR3 nucleotides are TGTGCCAGCAGTGAAGACGCGGGGAGCACGCAGTATTTT. Its protein product is CASSEDAGSTQYF.

This chain joins TRBV11-2 and TRBJ2-7; 8 bases map to TRBD2. V gave up 3 bases and J gave up 0 bases; unmatched junction bases: 7. CDR1 is SGHAT, CDR2 FQNNGV, per germline. This CDR3 has 16 residues. DNA of the CDR3: TGTGCCAGCAGCTTGCGAACTAGCGGAGGCTCCTACGAGCAGTACTTC. Translated, it gives CASSLRTSGGSYEQYF.

In regard to this clone: Additional DNA sequences in this sample encode the identical CDR3. V gene TRBV7-2 combines with J gene TRBJ2-3, with a possible D match to TRBD2 (6 bases). CDR1 SGHTA and CDR2 FQGNSA come from the germline V gene. V was shortened by 0 bases and J by 5 bases, with 9 bases between the two germline ends. The CDR3 contains 14 residues. DNA for the CDR3: TGTGCCAGCAGCTTAGCGGGAGGTGGAGATACGCAGTATTTT. Translated, it gives CASSLAGGGDTQYF. The entire variable domain, with the rest obtained from reference TRBV7-2 and TRBJ2-3, is as follows: GAGVSQSPSNKVTEKGKDVELRCDPISGHTALYWYRQSLGQGLEFLIYFQGNSAPDKSGLPSDRFSAERTGGSVSTLTIQRTQQEDSAVYLCASSLAGGGDTQYFGPGTRLTVL.

The J gene is TRBJ2-6, the V gene TRBV18, with 12 bases matching TRBD1. V lost 3 bases, J lost 4 bases, and 7 bases stayed unmatched. This CDR3 contains 18 residues. Germline V gene sequence: CDR1 KGHSH, CDR2 LQKENI. The CDR3 nucleotides are TGTGCCAGCTCACCCAACCGGGACAGGGGGCACGGGGCCAACGTCCTGACTTTC. Translating it yields CASSPNRDRGHGANVLTF.

The chain recombines TRBV5-5 with TRBJ2-1; perhaps TRBD1 as D (6 bases). Looked up from germline, CDR1 is SGHKS and CDR2 is YYEKEE (reference sequence). The V end was cut by 2 bases, the J end by 7 bases, with 16 bases between. The CDR3 contains 15 residues. The CDR3: CASSFGGQGLNEQFF. The CDR3 DNA follows: TGTGCCAGCAGCTTTGGAGGTCAGGGGCTTAATGAGCAGTTCTTC.

The chain couples TRBV5-6 to TRBJ1-4, with D tentatively TRBD1 (5 bases). CDR3 size: 14 residues. The germline V and J ends were trimmed by 5 bases and 0 bases, with 8 bases remaining between them. Germline values: CDR1 SGHDT, CDR2 YYEEEE. CDR3 sequence (DNA): TGTGCCAGCAGTAGGGACTCAACTAATGAAAAACTGTTTTTT. This encodes CASSRDSTNEKLFF.

The gene calls are TRBV4-2 and TRBJ2-7; D uncertain. The CDR3 consists of 17 residues. Germline V lookup: CDR1 LGHNA, CDR2 YNFKEQ. Between the trimmed V and J ends, which lost 1 base and 4 bases, there was a span of 20 bases. CDR3 region: CASSQGFEMTIKYEQYF. The CDR3 DNA reads TGTGCCAGCAGCCAAGGGTTCGAGATGACGATCAAATACGAGCAGTACTTC.

This clone was detected once. The chain links TRBV7-2 to TRBJ2-3, with D perhaps TRBD1 or TRBD2 (5 bases each). Germline V gives CDR1 SGHTA, CDR2 FQGNSA. CDR3 length: 15 amino acids. V was shortened by 5 bases and J by 0 bases, with 12 bases between the two germline ends. DNA for the CDR3: TGTGCCAGCAGCCGGACCGGGGCTAGCACAGATACGCAGTATTTT. Encoded protein: CASSRTGASTDTQYF.

This clone has only one observation. The chain couples TRBV4-1 to TRBJ2-1, with D hard to call. Trimming cost V 4 bases and J 0 bases, with 10 bases left between them. Germline V gene data show CDR1 as MGHRA and CDR2 as YSYEKL. The CDR3 is 15 residues long. This CDR3 reads CASSPRASSYNEQFF. CDR3 nucleotide sequence: TGCGCCAGCAGCCCTCGGGCGAGCTCCTACAATGAGCAGTTCTTC.

This clone has more than one count but fewer than ten. J is TRBJ2-3 and V is TRBV7-9; weak D call: TRBD2 (5 bases). The CDR3 spans 15 residues. V lost 5 bases to trimming and J lost 0 bases, with 12 bases between them. Germline V gives CDR1 SEHNR, CDR2 FQNEAQ (reference sequence). CDR3 region: CASSEPASSTDTQYF. CDR3 sequence (DNA): TGTGCCAGCAGCGAACCCGCTAGCAGCACAGATACGCAGTATTTT.

The genes are TRBV30 and TRBJ2-7; D is uncertain. The CDR3 has 13 residues. V shed 2 bases and J shed 2 bases, with 10 bases lying between them. Germline V gene sequence: CDR1 GTSNPN, CDR2 SVGIG (reference sequence). The CDR3, as DNA: TGTGCCTGGAGTACTGAGGTGGCCTACGAGCAGTACTTC. It translates to CAWSTEVAYEQYF.

V gene TRBV7-6 combines with J gene TRBJ2-1; 9 bases are shared with TRBD2. J lost 0 bases, V lost 5 bases, and 8 bases had no gene match. The CDR3 spans 17 residues. Germline lookup yields CDR1 SGHVS and CDR2 FNYEAQ. CDR3 nucleotides: TGTGCCAGCAGCACCGGGACTAGCAGCCGCTCCTACAATGAGCAGTTCTTC. It encodes CASSTGTSSRSYNEQFF.

The CDR3 coding sequence is TGCGCCAGCAGCCGCCTAGAGCCCAGAGGAGAGACCCAGTACTTC. It is translated as CASSRLEPRGETQYF. This chain connects TRBV4-1 to TRBJ2-5, with no clear D. Trimming took 4 bases from V and 4 from J, leaving 16 bases between them. Germline lookup yields CDR1 MGHRA and CDR2 YSYEKL. The CDR3 consists of 15 residues.

This sequence joins TRBV5-6 and TRBJ1-1; D possibly corresponds to TRBD1 (6 bases). The V end lost 4 bases, the J end lost 4 bases, and 11 bases lay between the germline ends. This CDR3 contains 13 residues. Looked up from germline, CDR1 is SGHDT and CDR2 is YYEEEE. CDR3 sequence reads: CASSGRGGTEAFF. For the CDR3, the DNA is TGTGCCAGCAGCGGGAGGGGGGGCACTGAAGCTTTCTTT.

CDR3 amino acids: CASRRGLAEYYEQYF. In nucleotides, the CDR3 is TGTGCCAGCAGACGTGGACTAGCGGAGTACTACGAGCAGTACTTC. The chain joins TRBV7-2 to TRBJ2-7; 10 bases map to TRBD2. Germline CDR1 reads SGHTA; CDR2 reads FQGNSA. The V gene end was trimmed by 6 bases and the J gene end by 3 bases; junction bases not matched to a gene: 8. The length of the CDR3 is 15 residues.

The J gene is TRBJ2-6, the V gene TRBV5-1; D uncertain. The length of the CDR3 is 17 residues. Germline V gene lookup returns CDR1 SGHRS and CDR2 YFSETQ. The germline V and J ends were trimmed by 0 bases and 1 base, with 11 bases remaining between them. The CDR3 loop reads CASSLVGRRSGANVLTF. CDR3 DNA: TGCGCCAGCAGCTTGGTCGGCAGGCGGTCTGGGGCCAACGTCCTGACTTTC.

CDR3 nucleotide sequence: TGTGCCAGCAGCTTAGTAAGGCAGTATGGCTACACCTTC. Protein sequence: CASSLVRQYGYTF. V usage is TRBV7-2 and J usage is TRBJ1-2; D not resolved. With 1 base removed from V and 5 bases from J, the gap between germline ends came to 8 bases. This CDR3 has 13 amino acids. CDR1 is SGHTA, CDR2 FQGNSA, per germline. The whole variable domain, filled in from reference TRBV7-2 and TRBJ1-2, reads GAGVSQSPSNKVTEKGKDVELRCDPISGHTALYWYRQSLGQGLEFLIYFQGNSAPDKSGLPSDRFSAERTGGSVSTLTIQRTQQEDSAVYLCASSLVRQYGYTFGSGTRLTVV.

The chain links TRBV15 to TRBJ2-2, with D maybe TRBD1 (5 bases). This CDR3 comprises 16 residues. The germline V gene has CDR1 LNHNV and CDR2 YYDKDF (reference sequence). The V gene lost 2 bases and the J gene lost 6 bases, with 16 bases spanning the gap. The CDR3 loop is CATSRLLADSPGELFF. The DNA of the CDR3 is TGTGCCACCAGCAGACTCCTCGCCGACAGCCCCGGGGAGCTGTTTTTT.

This clone is a singleton in its sample. V is TRBV9 and J is TRBJ2-4; D not certain. The CDR3 is made up of 15 amino acids. Trimming pared 0 bases from V and 0 bases from J, leaving 7 bases between. In germline, CDR1 is SGDLS, CDR2 YYNGEE. The CDR3 DNA is TGTGCCAGCAGCGTAGCTACGGGAGCCAAAAACATTCAGTACTTC. It codes for CASSVATGAKNIQYF.

The chain's CDR3 is CASRPNDRGLGEQFF. The CDR3 region has the DNA TGTGCCAGCAGACCGAACGACAGGGGGCTAGGTGAGCAGTTCTTC. This chain joins TRBV25-1 and TRBJ2-1; 10 bases fit TRBD1. CDR3 length: 15 amino acids. CDR1 MGHDK and CDR2 SYGVNS come from the germline V gene. After removal of 6 bases from V and 9 bases from J, the junction contained 11 bases not matched to a gene.

V is TRBV10-3 and J is TRBJ2-2; D perhaps matches TRBD2 (5 bases). Germline V lookup: CDR1 ENHRY, CDR2 SYGVKD. The CDR3 is 12 residues long. V lost 6 bases, J lost 7 bases, and 9 bases lay in between. CDR3: CAIRRAGGELFF. The CDR3 DNA reads TGTGCCATCAGACGTGCGGGCGGGGAGCTGTTTTTT.

V is TRBV2 and J is TRBJ2-3; D not certain. CDR3 length equals 14 residues. With 6 bases removed from V and 6 bases from J, the gap between germline ends came to 16 bases. The germline V gene encodes CDR1 SNHLY and CDR2 FYNNEI. CDR3 DNA sequence: TGTGCCAGCAGGAGGCCGAATCAGCCGGATACGCAGTATTTT. It translates to CASRRPNQPDTQYF.